These T cell receptor beta chains were read from a single sample in a study of early T cells in non-severe SARS-CoV-2 infection. TCRdb re-called the 5' RACE reads through MiXCR, storing one row per CDR3 protein. The sample holds tens of thousands of distinct CDR3 sequences, approximately 16% seen once. The source was whole blood, collected at baseline. The receptors derive from an adult who was a healthcare worker with PCR-confirmed SARS-CoV-2 infection or an uninfected control (not recorded which). CDR3s include the opening cysteine and the closing phenylalanine or tryptophan. The order of the fields is CDR3 protein, CDR3 DNA, clone size, CDR3 length, V gene, J gene, D gene. D genes are given only for firm matches. Clone size appears in some rows only: once, few, many, or a class for an expanded clone.

CDR3: CASSGVRGYTDTQYF
DNA: TGTGCCAGCAGTGGAGTCCGGGGGTACACAGATACGCAGTATTTT
size: few
length: 15
V: TRBV6-1
J: TRBJ2-3
D: .

CDR3: CASSPSTSGYTDTQYF
DNA: TGTGCCAGCAGCCCTTCGACTAGCGGTTACACAGATACGCAGTATTTT
size: .
length: 16
V: TRBV7-8
J: TRBJ2-3
D: TRBD2

CDR3: CAISERGGGTGTPYNEQFF
DNA: TGTGCCATCAGTGAGCGCGGGGGCGGGACAGGGACCCCCTACAATGAGCAGTTCTTC
size: many
length: 19
V: TRBV10-3
J: TRBJ2-1
D: TRBD1

CDR3: CASSYSRGNSNQPQHF
DNA: TGTGCCAGCAGTTACTCCAGGGGAAATAGCAATCAGCCCCAGCATTTT
size: .
length: 16
V: TRBV6-6
J: TRBJ1-5
D: .

CDR3: CASSEEGVNEQFF
DNA: TGTGCCAGCAGTGAAGAAGGTGTCAATGAGCAGTTCTTC
size: many
length: 13
V: TRBV6-4
J: TRBJ2-1
D: .

CDR3: CASTYVGREQYF
DNA: TGTGCCAGCACCTACGTAGGGCGCGAGCAGTACTTC
size: .
length: 12
V: TRBV6-6
J: TRBJ2-7
D: .

CDR3: CASSSTGTPEQYF
DNA: TGTGCCAGCAGCTCCACCGGGACCCCCGAGCAGTACTTC
size: many
length: 13
V: TRBV7-9
J: TRBJ2-7
D: .

CDR3: CASSTDRGQNNYGYTF
DNA: TGTGCCAGCAGTACGGACAGGGGGCAGAATAACTATGGCTACACCTTC
size: many
length: 16
V: TRBV28
J: TRBJ1-2
D: TRBD1

CDR3: CASSPGLAGSYEQYF
DNA: TGCGCCAGCAGCCCCGGACTAGCGGGCTCCTACGAGCAGTACTTC
size: .
length: 15
V: TRBV5-1
J: TRBJ2-7
D: TRBD2

CDR3: CASSGQGDSPLHF
DNA: TGCGCCAGCAGCGGCCAGGGGGATTCACCCCTCCACTTT
size: .
length: 13
V: TRBV5-1
J: TRBJ1-6
D: TRBD1

CDR3: CASSLSGNPYGYTF
DNA: TGTGCCAGCAGTTTATCCGGGAACCCCTATGGCTACACCTTC
size: few
length: 14
V: TRBV12-3/TRBV12-4
J: TRBJ1-2
D: .

CDR3: CASSPTASANYGYTF
DNA: TGTGCCAGCAGCCCGACAGCGTCAGCTAACTATGGCTACACCTTC
size: few
length: 15
V: TRBV9
J: TRBJ1-2
D: .

CDR3: CASSTTSGGPYGYTF
DNA: TGTGCCAGTAGTACAACGTCAGGGGGTCCCTATGGCTACACCTTC
size: many
length: 15
V: TRBV19
J: TRBJ1-2
D: TRBD1

CDR3: CASSLVWAGSGPDTQYF
DNA: TGTGCCAGCAGCTTGGTTTGGGCAGGGTCGGGCCCAGATACGCAGTATTTT
size: few
length: 17
V: TRBV5-6
J: TRBJ2-3
D: .

CDR3: CSEQAWSTDTQYF
DNA: TGCAGTGAGCAGGCGTGGAGCACAGATACGCAGTATTTT
size: few
length: 13
V: TRBV20-1
J: TRBJ2-3
D: .

CDR3: CASSLSGRATGELFF
DNA: TGTGCCAGCAGCCTTAGCGGGAGGGCCACCGGGGAGCTGTTTTTT
size: many
length: 15
V: TRBV2
J: TRBJ2-2
D: TRBD2

CDR3: CAISLAGGLTDTQYF
DNA: TGTGCCATCAGTCTAGCGGGGGGGCTCACAGATACGCAGTATTTT
size: many
length: 15
V: TRBV10-3
J: TRBJ2-3
D: TRBD2

CDR3: CASSKENTEAFF
DNA: TGTGCCAGCAGCAAGGAGAACACTGAAGCTTTCTTT
size: few
length: 12
V: TRBV12-3/TRBV12-4
J: TRBJ1-1
D: .

CDR3: CASSEGMVADTQYF
DNA: TGTGCCAGCAGTGAGGGTATGGTCGCAGATACGCAGTATTTT
size: many
length: 14
V: TRBV2
J: TRBJ2-3
D: .

CDR3: CASSQVRDGSGNTIYF
DNA: TGTGCCAGCAGCCAAGTAAGGGACGGCTCTGGAAACACCATATATTTT
size: few
length: 16
V: TRBV14
J: TRBJ1-3
D: .

CDR3: CASSLRADTQYF
DNA: TGTGCCAGCAGCTTGAGAGCAGATACGCAGTATTTT
size: few
length: 12
V: TRBV7-8
J: TRBJ2-3
D: .

CDR3: CASSVGQRNGEAFF
DNA: TGTGCCAGCAGTGTGGGGCAGCGGAACGGGGAAGCTTTCTTT
size: few
length: 14
V: TRBV2
J: TRBJ1-1
D: .

CDR3: CASSYSTESQETQYF
DNA: TGTGCCAGCAGTTACTCGACGGAGAGCCAAGAGACCCAGTACTTC
size: .
length: 15
V: TRBV6-2/TRBV6-3
J: TRBJ2-5
D: .

CDR3: CASSPPQTSPHNEQFF
DNA: TGTGCCAGCAGCCCCCCCCAGACTAGCCCCCACAATGAGCAGTTCTTC
size: .
length: 16
V: TRBV28
J: TRBJ2-1
D: TRBD2

CDR3: CSGGPYNEQFF
DNA: TGCAGTGGCGGGCCGTACAATGAGCAGTTCTTC
size: few
length: 11
V: TRBV20-1
J: TRBJ2-1
D: .

CDR3: CASSQDLTGPSGTQYF
DNA: TGTGCCAGCAGCCAAGACCTGACAGGCCCCTCGGGTACGCAGTATTTT
size: few
length: 16
V: TRBV3-1
J: TRBJ2-3
D: .

CDR3: CSGGRDTYEQYF
DNA: TGCAGCGGAGGCAGGGATACCTACGAGCAGTACTTC
size: few
length: 12
V: TRBV29-1
J: TRBJ2-7
D: .

CDR3: CASSTRTSTPTANYGYTF
DNA: TGTGCCAGCAGTACCCGGACGTCGACTCCAACCGCTAACTATGGCTACACCTTC
size: few
length: 18
V: TRBV12-3/TRBV12-4
J: TRBJ1-2
D: .

CDR3: CASNPRDRGDEQYF
DNA: TGTGCCAGCAACCCCCGGGACAGGGGGGACGAGCAGTACTTC
size: few
length: 14
V: TRBV6-6
J: TRBJ2-7
D: TRBD1

CDR3: CASSKGLGTDTQYF
DNA: TGTGCCAGCAGCAAAGGACTAGGAACAGATACGCAGTATTTT
size: many
length: 14
V: TRBV7-3
J: TRBJ2-3
D: TRBD2

CDR3: CASSLGTLDTEAFF
DNA: TGCGCCAGCAGCTTAGGGACGTTGGACACTGAAGCTTTCTTT
size: .
length: 14
V: TRBV5-1
J: TRBJ1-1
D: .

CDR3: CASSLPFVRDRGRYQYF
DNA: TGTGCCAGCAGCTTACCTTTCGTACGGGACAGGGGGCGATACCAGTACTTC
size: many
length: 17
V: TRBV11-2
J: TRBJ2-5
D: TRBD1

CDR3: CSARSPSGSSYNEQFF
DNA: TGCAGTGCTAGATCACCTAGCGGGAGCTCCTACAATGAGCAGTTCTTC
size: .
length: 16
V: TRBV20-1
J: TRBJ2-1
D: TRBD2

CDR3: CASSLGQTGELFF
DNA: TGTGCCAGCAGCTTGGGTCAGACCGGGGAGCTGTTTTTT
size: .
length: 13
V: TRBV5-4
J: TRBJ2-2
D: .

CDR3: CASPAGVRLGSPLHF
DNA: TGCGCCAGCCCCGCAGGGGTAAGGCTAGGTTCACCCCTCCACTTT
size: .
length: 15
V: TRBV10-1
J: TRBJ1-6
D: .

CDR3: CASAESVNTEAFF
DNA: TGTGCCAGCGCAGAATCCGTGAACACTGAAGCTTTCTTT
size: .
length: 13
V: TRBV28
J: TRBJ1-1
D: .

CDR3: CASSSLASTDTQYF
DNA: TGTGCCAGCAGTAGTCTAGCCAGCACAGATACGCAGTATTTT
size: few
length: 14
V: TRBV2
J: TRBJ2-3
D: .

CDR3: CASTRTFPHRTGRQYF
DNA: TGTGCCAGCACCAGGACATTCCCCCACCGAACCGGGAGGCAGTACTTC
size: .
length: 16
V: TRBV28
J: TRBJ2-7
D: .

CDR3: CASSPTPVENTIYF
DNA: TGTGCCAGCTCACCCACCCCCGTGGAAAACACCATATATTTT
size: few
length: 14
V: TRBV18
J: TRBJ1-3
D: .

CDR3: CASSSTDNEQFF
DNA: TGTGCCAGCAGCTCGACAGACAATGAGCAGTTCTTC
size: .
length: 12
V: TRBV5-6
J: TRBJ2-1
D: .

CDR3: CASMASGTVNTGELFF
DNA: TGCGCCAGCATGGCCTCCGGGACAGTGAACACCGGGGAGCTGTTTTTT
size: few
length: 16
V: TRBV5-1
J: TRBJ2-2
D: TRBD1

CDR3: CSASKGVNEQYF
DNA: TGCAGTGCTAGTAAGGGAGTCAACGAGCAGTACTTC
size: many
length: 12
V: TRBV20-1
J: TRBJ2-7
D: .

CDR3: CSASLLYRDRSYEQYF
DNA: TGCAGTGCCTCACTACTTTACCGGGACCGATCCTACGAGCAGTACTTC
size: few
length: 16
V: TRBV20-1
J: TRBJ2-7
D: .

CDR3: CASSPQWDRTKKLFF
DNA: TGTGCCAGTAGTCCCCAGTGGGACAGGACTAAAAAACTGTTTTTT
size: .
length: 15
V: TRBV19
J: TRBJ1-4
D: TRBD1

CDR3: CASRDSYTDTQYF
DNA: TGCGCCAGCAGGGACAGCTACACAGATACGCAGTATTTT
size: few
length: 13
V: TRBV10-2
J: TRBJ2-3
D: .

CDR3: CASRRDSGNTIYF
DNA: TGTGCCAGCAGACGGGACAGTGGAAACACCATATATTTT
size: few
length: 13
V: TRBV2
J: TRBJ1-3
D: TRBD1

CDR3: CASSLDGTAIYEQYF
DNA: TGTGCCAGCAGCTTAGACGGGACAGCCATCTACGAGCAGTACTTC
size: .
length: 15
V: TRBV11-2
J: TRBJ2-7
D: TRBD1

CDR3: CSARGDMNTEAFF
DNA: TGCAGTGCTAGAGGGGACATGAACACTGAAGCTTTCTTT
size: .
length: 13
V: TRBV20-1
J: TRBJ1-1
D: .

CDR3: CASSWGSGEQFF
DNA: TGTGCCAGCAGTTGGGGGTCCGGTGAGCAGTTCTTC
size: many
length: 12
V: TRBV6-5
J: TRBJ2-1
D: .

CDR3: CASSTGLAVPEQFF
DNA: TGTGCCAGCAGCACCGGACTAGCGGTTCCTGAGCAGTTCTTC
size: .
length: 14
V: TRBV7-9
J: TRBJ2-1
D: TRBD2

CDR3: CASSLLAASTDTQYF
DNA: TGTGCCAGCAGTTTGTTGGCCGCTAGCACAGATACGCAGTATTTT
size: many
length: 15
V: TRBV28
J: TRBJ2-3
D: .

CDR3: CATSRLGTNEQFF
DNA: TGTGCCACCAGCAGACTCGGGACGAATGAGCAGTTCTTC
size: many
length: 13
V: TRBV15
J: TRBJ2-1
D: .